The present TCR beta chain was sequenced within a study of T cell repertoires in ileal Crohn's disease. Across the study: Postoperative therapy was given to about half: eleven to twelve thiopurines, 18 anti-TNF agents. Biopsies of inflamed ileum from the surgical specimen form M0 samples. Study results and caveats: Clonal expansions were more frequent in active smokers than non-smokers at surgery. Compared with CD4 T cells, sorted CD8 cells carried more expanded clones.

Time point described: inflamed ileum from the surgical specimen. Trimming took 8 bases from V and 7 from J, leaving 17 bases between them. Looked up from germline, CDR1 is LNHDA and CDR2 is SQIVND (reference sequence). The CDR3 loop spans 13 amino acids. Profiling relied on immunoSEQ multiplex PCR, and the TCRdb table lists in-frame clones only, not all of them. This sample has approximately 15,000 clones, with about 80% found just once. Comments on this clone: Antigen: not known.

The receptor's source is an adult with Crohn's disease. Specimen: ileal tissue. The chain recombines TRBV19 with TRBJ2-5, with D tentatively TRBD1 (6 bases). CDR3 in DNA: TGTGCCAGTCACGACAGGTTGGCTGGGACCCAGTACTTC. It codes for CASHDRLAGTQYF. The full variable domain, with the rest looked up from reference TRBV19 and TRBJ2-5, is DGGITQSPKYLFRKEGQNVTLSCEQNLNHDAMYWYRQDPGQGLRLIYYSQIVNDFQKGDIAEGYSVSREKKESFPLTVTSAQKNPTAFYLCASHDRLAGTQYFGPGTRLLVL.